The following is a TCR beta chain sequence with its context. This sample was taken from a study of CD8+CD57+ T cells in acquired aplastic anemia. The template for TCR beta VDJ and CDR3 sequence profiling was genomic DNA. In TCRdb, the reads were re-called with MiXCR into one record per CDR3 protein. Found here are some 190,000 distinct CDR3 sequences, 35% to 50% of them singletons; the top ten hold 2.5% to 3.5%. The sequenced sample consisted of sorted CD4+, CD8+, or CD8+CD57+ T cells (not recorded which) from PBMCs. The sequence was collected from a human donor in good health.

The CDR3 DNA reads as TGTGCCAGCAGTGAATTCTCGGGCAACGGGTACGAGCAGTACTTC. It is translated as CASSEFSGNGYEQYF. The rearrangement joins TRBV2 to TRBJ2-7; no clear D gene. The length of the CDR3 is 15 residues. V lost 2 bases and J lost 4, with 15 bases in between. Germline V gene sequence: CDR1 SNHLY, CDR2 FYNNEI.